The T cell receptor (beta chain) under discussion was sequenced for a study of blood T cell repertoires in COVID-19. Across the whole study: Sources were T cells, B-cell-depleted T cells, or PBMCs; the material itself was cDNA or gDNA.

Clones were read by immunoSEQ multiplex PCR, and TCRdb kept only the in-frame ones, dropping some. Of some 170,000 clones in the sample, 65% to 90% were seen once. The age range of participants was roughly 18 to 90 years, with residence in around 22 US areas. Germline assignment: CDR1 LGHDT and CDR2 YNNKEL (reference sequence). The CDR3 is made up of 13 amino acids. The V and J ends lost 5 bases and 3 bases respectively, with 10 bases between them. The source is a man in his forties or fifties who had recovered from COVID-19. The chain links TRBV3-1 (or the pseudogene TRBV3-2) to TRBJ2-5; D is possibly TRBD1 (6 bases). The source material was PBMCs or T cells enriched from blood (not recorded which). CDR3 bases: TGTGCCAGCAGCGCACAGGGTAAAGAGACCCAGTACTTC. This codes for CASSAQGKETQYF.